What follows are 16 T cell receptor beta chains derived from one specimen sequenced in a study of robustness of blood B and T cell sequencing. A 5' template-switch oligo added a universal priming site during cDNA synthesis. The template-switch oligo carried a 12-nucleotide random UMI tagging each cDNA molecule. MiXCR, applied by TCRdb to the PCR reads, yields one record per CDR3 protein. The table lists over a thousand distinct CDR3 sequences, roughly 67% of them singletons. TCR beta repertoires were quantified from mRNA rather than genomic DNA. The sequenced sample consisted of peripheral blood. These receptors came from a human donor in good health.

In its sample, this clonotype was seen once. The genes are TRBV30 and TRBJ2-7; D gene uncertain. Germline CDR1 reads GTSNPN; CDR2 reads SVGIG (reference sequence). The CDR3 contains 12 residues. V dropped 3 bases and J dropped 6 bases, with 12 bases sitting between them. The CDR3 sequence: CAWSPGTAEQYF. CDR3 bases: TGTGCCTGGAGCCCTGGTACAGCCGAGCAGTACTTC.

This clonotype was observed once. V usage is TRBV5-1 and J usage is TRBJ2-7; 10 positions agree with TRBD1. CDR3 length: 15 residues. Germline loops: CDR1 SGHRS, CDR2 YFSETQ. After removal of 5 bases from V and 1 base from J, the junction contained 6 bases not matched to a gene. The CDR3 sequence: CASRDRDRGSYEQYF. The DNA for the CDR3 is TGCGCCAGCAGGGATCGGGACAGGGGTTCCTACGAGCAGTACTTC.

The rearrangement uses TRBV18 and TRBJ2-7; the D is unclear. The CDR3 spans 15 residues. V shed 4 bases and J shed 2 bases, with 15 bases lying between them. The germline V gene encodes CDR1 KGHSH and CDR2 LQKENI. The CDR3 sequence is CASSRDREGTYEQYF. The DNA for the CDR3 is TGTGCCAGCTCACGAGATAGAGAAGGGACCTACGAGCAGTACTTC.

The rearrangement links TRBV5-1 to TRBJ1-1; TRBD1 agrees at 9 bases. The V segment lost 4 bases and the J segment 6 bases; nucleotides outside the gene matches: 4. Looked up from germline, CDR1 is SGHRS and CDR2 is YFSETQ. This CDR3 is built from 13 residues. The CDR3 reads CASSRTGVSEAFF. Written as DNA, the CDR3 is TGCGCCAGCAGCCGGACAGGGGTGTCTGAAGCTTTCTTT.

This clonotype is labeled large (0.1 to 1%). The J gene is TRBJ1-6, the V gene TRBV12-3 or TRBV12-4; the D is unclear. The length of the CDR3 is 15 residues. V lost 7 bases, J lost 10 bases, and 20 bases lay in between. CDR3 loop: CASTPASGGDSPLHF. The CDR3 DNA follows: TGTGCCAGCACTCCCGCATCGGGCGGCGACTCACCCCTCCACTTT.

This clonotype is categorized as large. The V gene is TRBV4-1, the J gene TRBJ1-5, with D unclear. Trimming removed 2 bases at V and 0 bases at J, with 17 bases between. CDR1 is MGHRA, CDR2 YSYEKL, per germline. The CDR3 is made up of 18 amino acids. The chain's CDR3 is CASSQNTDAGNSNQPQHF. The CDR3 DNA reads TGCGCCAGCAGCCAAAACACGGACGCGGGTAATAGCAATCAGCCCCAGCATTTT.

This chain uses TRBV6-5 with TRBJ2-3; 14 bases map to TRBD2. Germline lookup yields CDR1 MNHEY and CDR2 SVGAGI. This CDR3 comprises 17 residues. V shed 3 bases, J shed 5 bases, and the junction held 7 bases outside the gene matches. The DNA of the CDR3 is TGTGCCAGCAGTTATTCGACTAGCGGGGGGGCCAAAGATACGCAGTATTTT. It yields the protein CASSYSTSGGAKDTQYF.

The chain uses TRBV30 and TRBJ2-1; either TRBD1 or TRBD2 may supply D (5 bases each). The CDR3 has 11 residues. Germline assignment: CDR1 GTSNPN and CDR2 SVGIG (reference sequence). The V gene lost 5 bases and the J gene lost 9 bases, with 11 bases spanning the gap. Here the CDR3 DNA reads TGTGCCTGGGGGGGTAGTTCTGAGCAGTTCTTC. It codes for CAWGGSSEQFF.

V usage is TRBV30 and J usage is TRBJ1-2; D remains unclear. The CDR3 totals 14 residues. V was shortened by 0 bases and J by 0 bases, with 8 bases between the two germline ends. The germline gives CDR1 GTSNPN, CDR2 SVGIG (reference sequence). The CDR3 here is CAWSVLGTNYGYTF. The CDR3 nucleotides are TGTGCCTGGAGTGTACTGGGTACTAACTATGGCTACACCTTC.

This clonotype was recorded a few times. The chain carries TRBV2 and TRBJ2-3; D is unclear. The CDR3 sequence is 14 residues long. V was shortened by 4 bases and J by 2 bases, with 10 bases between the two germline ends. Germline-derived CDR1 and CDR2 are SNHLY and FYNNEI. In DNA, the CDR3 is TGTGCCAGCAGTGGAGGTCGGATCACAGATACGCAGTATTTT. This codes for CASSGGRITDTQYF.

The CDR3, as DNA: TGTGCCAGCAGCTTAGTTCCTAGCGGGGGAGTACCCTATAGCACAGATACGCAGTATTTT. Protein sequence: CASSLVPSGGVPYSTDTQYF. The chain uses TRBV7-2 and TRBJ2-3, with 10 positions matching TRBD2. The V segment lost 1 base and the J segment 0 bases; nucleotides outside the gene matches: 13. The CDR3 totals 20 residues. Per germline, CDR1 SGHTA and CDR2 FQGNSA.

The chain links TRBV15 to TRBJ1-1; 8 nucleotides match TRBD1. This CDR3 comprises 13 residues. Germline V gives CDR1 LNHNV, CDR2 YYDKDF (reference sequence). J lost 8 bases, V lost 1 base, and 3 bases had no gene match. The CDR3 DNA reads as TGTGCCACCAGCAGAGGATGGACAGGGGAAGCTTTCTTT. The encoded protein is CATSRGWTGEAFF. Using reference TRBV15 and TRBJ1-1 for the parts outside the CDR3, the full variable domain is DAMVIQNPRYQVTQFGKPVTLSCSQTLNHNVMYWYQQKSSQAPKLLFHYYDKDFNNEADTPDNFQSRRPNTSFCFLDIRSPGLGDTAMYLCATSRGWTGEAFFGQGTRLTVV.

This clonotype showed up just a few times. The chain has TRBV5-1 and TRBJ2-4; D gene uncertain. Germline values: CDR1 SGHRS, CDR2 YFSETQ. There are 16 residues in the CDR3. Trimming shortened V by 0 bases and J by 5 bases, and 15 bases separated the two germline ends. The CDR3 reads CASSLASGMRENIQYF. CDR3 sequence (DNA): TGCGCCAGCAGCTTGGCCTCTGGGATGAGAGAAAACATTCAGTACTTC.

The V call is TRBV5-1, the J call TRBJ1-4; D remains ambiguous. Trimming removed 2 bases at V and 0 bases at J, with 8 bases between. This CDR3 region has 15 residues. Germline lookup yields CDR1 SGHRS and CDR2 YFSETQ. CDR3 nucleotides: TGCGCCAGCAGCTTTTCGACGGCAACTAATGAAAAACTGTTTTTT. Translating gives CASSFSTATNEKLFF.

The chain is built from TRBV24-1 and TRBJ2-6; D is possibly TRBD1 (6 bases). The CDR3 extends over 16 amino acids. Germline assignment: CDR1 KGHDR and CDR2 SFDVKD. V was trimmed by 1 base and J by 7 bases, leaving 13 bases between them. The DNA for the CDR3 is TGTGCCACCAGTGATTTCCAGGGGTCCGGTGCCAACGTCCTGACTTTC. Amino acid sequence: CATSDFQGSGANVLTF.

The chain has TRBV5-6 and TRBJ1-1; 9 bases map to TRBD1. This CDR3 contains 16 residues. J gave up 5 bases and V 2 bases, and 10 bases lay outside the gene matches. Germline V gene data show CDR1 as SGHDT and CDR2 as YYEEEE. CDR3: CASSFLTGTGSTEAFF. The CDR3 nucleotides are TGTGCCAGCAGCTTCCTAACCGGGACAGGGTCAACTGAAGCTTTCTTT. Full variable domain (outside the CDR3, taken from reference TRBV5-6 and TRBJ1-1): DAGVTQSPTHLIKTRGQQVTLRCSPKSGHDTVSWYQQALGQGPQFIFQYYEEEERQRGNFPDRFSGHQFPNYSSELNVNALLLGDSALYLCASSFLTGTGSTEAFFGQGTRLTVV.